A single sample is the source of the 28 T cell receptor beta chains below, sequenced in a study of CD8+ T cells in alopecia areata. TCR sequencing used cDNA made by reverse transcription of extracted RNA. This table comes from immunoSEQ multiplex PCR, and its TCRdb copy is limited to in-frame clones, with some not included. The data show about 140,000 clones, around 51% seen once. This material consisted of CD4+ T cells sorted from blood, taken at week 0. The receptors were gathered from a human donor with alopecia areata.

The CDR3 sequence: CASSMQPPGELFF. CDR3 nucleotide sequence: TGTGCCAGCAGTATGCAGCCACCCGGGGAGCTGTTTTTT. The genes are TRBV7-3 and TRBJ2-2; the D is unclear. The germline gives CDR1 SGHTA, CDR2 FQGTGA. V was clipped by 6 bases and J by 6 bases, with 11 bases between them. The CDR3 spans 13 residues. The variable domain in full, completed from reference TRBV7-3 and TRBJ2-2, reads GAGVSQTPSNKVTEKGKYVELRCDPISGHTALYWYRQSLGQGPEFLIYFQGTGAADDSGLPNDRFFAVRPEGSVSTLKIQRTERGDSAVYLCASSMQPPGELFFGEGSRLTVL.

The V call is TRBV7-8, the J call TRBJ2-2, with 8 positions matching TRBD1. Trimming took 7 bases from V and 4 from J; bases not matched to a gene: 5. The germline gives CDR1 SGHVS, CDR2 FQNEAQ. This CDR3 comprises 14 residues. The CDR3 sequence is CASTNRGTTGELFF. In nucleotides, the CDR3 is TGTGCCAGCACCAACAGGGGGACCACCGGGGAGCTGTTTTTT.

This chain uses TRBV5-6 with TRBJ2-2, with TRBD2 identical over 14 bases. Germline assignment: CDR1 SGHDT and CDR2 YYEEEE. CDR3 length equals 16 residues. V shed 5 bases and J 6 bases; nucleotides not matched to a gene: 6. CDR3 nucleotides: TGTGCCAGCAGTTTACGACTAGCGGGAGGGCCCGGGGAGCTGTTTTTT. It codes for CASSLRLAGGPGELFF.

The chain uses TRBV19 and TRBJ2-1; D gene uncertain. CDR3 length: 13 amino acids. The germline CDR1 and CDR2 sequences are LNHDA and SQIVND (reference sequence). The V end was cut by 3 bases, the J end by 5 bases, with 8 bases between. The DNA of the CDR3 is TGTGCCAGTAGTATGGGCACTAACAATGAGCAGTTCTTC. This gives the protein CASSMGTNNEQFF.

The genes are TRBV5-1 and TRBJ1-1; D is unresolved. Germline V gene lookup returns CDR1 SGHRS and CDR2 YFSETQ. The CDR3 contains 14 residues. Trimming pared 0 bases from V and 4 bases from J, leaving 10 bases between. The CDR3 nucleotides are TGCGCCAGCAGCTTGGAATTCGGACGCACTGAAGCTTTCTTT. Its protein product is CASSLEFGRTEAFF.

A note on this clone: The same CDR3 also results from other DNA sequences found in this sample. V usage is TRBV9 and J usage is TRBJ2-5; 9 positions match TRBD2. With 1 base clipped from V and 5 bases from J, the junction kept 6 bases outside the gene matches. The CDR3 spans 15 residues. Germline V gene data show CDR1 as SGDLS and CDR2 as YYNGEE. The CDR3 spells CASSVNSGSGETQYF. CDR3 nucleotide sequence: TGTGCCAGCAGCGTAAATAGCGGGAGTGGGGAGACCCAGTACTTC.

The chain employs TRBV30 and TRBJ1-4; TRBD1 might be the D (5 bases). Looked up from germline, CDR1 is GTSNPN and CDR2 is SVGIG (reference sequence). The CDR3 extends over 14 amino acids. V lost 2 bases and J 7 bases, leaving 14 bases between the germline ends. CDR3 bases: TGTGCCTGGAGTTATATGGGGCTCGGTGAAAAACTGTTTTTT. This encodes CAWSYMGLGEKLFF.

This sequence joins TRBV29-1 and TRBJ2-7, with a possible D match to TRBD2 (6 bases). Germline V CDR1 and CDR2: SQVTM, ANQGSEA. Trimming removed 4 bases at V and 1 base at J, with 8 bases between. This CDR3 is 12 amino acids long. The CDR3 loop reads CSVGGTSYEQYF. Here the CDR3 DNA reads TGCAGCGTTGGGGGGACTTCCTACGAGCAGTACTTC.

The chain combines TRBV7-9 with TRBJ2-1, with 7 bases fitting TRBD2. CDR3 size: 14 residues. The trim removed 5 bases at V and 9 bases at J, leaving 10 bases unmatched. In germline, CDR1 is SEHNR, CDR2 FQNEAQ (reference sequence). The CDR3 loop is CASSAPGTNSEQFF. CDR3 nucleotide sequence: TGTGCCAGCAGCGCCCCTGGGACTAACTCTGAGCAGTTCTTC.

The chain carries TRBV5-1 and TRBJ2-1; 15 bases align to TRBD2. The CDR3 is 16 residues long. Trimming removed 0 bases from V and 8 bases from J; junction bases left unmatched: 3. CDR1 and CDR2 (germline): SGHRS, YFSETQ. CDR3 nucleotides: TGCGCCAGCAGCTTGGGGACTAGCGGGAGGGGTCATGAGCAGTTCTTC. Its translation is CASSLGTSGRGHEQFF.

The chain uses TRBV5-6 and TRBJ2-7, with 9 positions matching TRBD1. J lost 0 bases, V lost 2 bases, and 15 bases had no gene match. Germline loops: CDR1 SGHDT, CDR2 YYEEEE. CDR3 length equals 19 residues. CDR3 sequence: CASSFLPPPPGQGSYEQYF. CDR3 coding DNA: TGTGCCAGCAGCTTCCTCCCTCCACCGCCGGGACAGGGCTCCTACGAGCAGTACTTC.

This clone was seen only a few times. This CDR3 is CSGGEGDGEKLFF. The CDR3 bases are TGCAGCGGGGGTGAAGGGGACGGTGAAAAACTGTTTTTT. The V call is TRBV29-1, the J call TRBJ1-4, with D perhaps TRBD1 (5 bases). The CDR3 loop spans 13 amino acids. Trimming pared 7 bases from V and 7 bases from J, leaving 16 bases between. CDR1 and CDR2 (germline): SQVTM, ANQGSEA.

This clone appeared a single time. The chain couples TRBV29-1 to TRBJ1-2; D ambiguous. The CDR3 contains 15 residues. Germline V gives CDR1 SQVTM, CDR2 ANQGSEA. Between the trimmed V and J ends, which lost 6 bases and 0 bases, there was a span of 17 bases. CDR3 sequence (DNA): TGCAGCGTCCCATTGCTGGGGTCCCCTAACTATGGCTACACCTTC. This translates into CSVPLLGSPNYGYTF.

This clone showed up just a few times. V and J are TRBV29-1 and TRBJ1-2; D remains ambiguous. CDR3 size: 14 residues. The germline V and J ends were trimmed by 6 bases and 4 bases, with 18 bases remaining between them. The germline V gene has CDR1 SQVTM and CDR2 ANQGSEA. CDR3 residues: CSVSRRVFGYGYTF. CDR3 DNA: TGCAGCGTCAGCAGGCGGGTTTTCGGCTATGGCTACACCTTC.

The gene calls are TRBV27 and TRBJ2-7; TRBD1 matches at 10 bases. CDR1 and CDR2 (germline): MNHEY, SMNVEV (reference sequence). The CDR3 extends over 15 amino acids. The trim removed 5 bases at V and 3 bases at J, leaving 7 bases unmatched. The CDR3 protein is CASSTRGQGSYEQYF. The CDR3 coding sequence is TGTGCCAGCAGTACCCGGGGACAGGGGAGCTACGAGCAGTACTTC.

This clone showed up just a few times. This chain joins TRBV30 and TRBJ1-1; perhaps TRBD1 as D (6 bases). This CDR3 has 16 residues. Trimming pared 4 bases from V and 2 bases from J, leaving 20 bases between. The germline gives CDR1 GTSNPN, CDR2 SVGIG (reference sequence). The CDR3 DNA is TGTGCCTGGATTCCAGGACGGGGGGCTATCAACACTGAAGCTTTCTTT. Its translation is CAWIPGRGAINTEAFF.

The chain uses TRBV30 and TRBJ2-7; a weak D match, TRBD2 (6 bases). V lost 2 bases and J lost 6, with 17 bases in between. CDR3 length: 14 residues. Germline V gene lookup returns CDR1 GTSNPN and CDR2 SVGIG (reference sequence). The CDR3 is CAWSYSPGRTEQYF. CDR3 DNA: TGTGCCTGGAGTTACAGCCCAGGGAGGACCGAGCAGTACTTC.

The chain carries TRBV28 and TRBJ2-5, with 11 bases identical to TRBD2. The CDR3 has 19 residues. Germline V lookup: CDR1 MDHEN, CDR2 SYDVKM. V was clipped by 6 bases and J by 2 bases; unmatched bases: 17. The chain's CDR3 is CASSHPTFRTSGYQETQYF. The CDR3 coding sequence is TGTGCCAGCAGCCACCCCACTTTCCGGACTAGCGGGTATCAAGAGACCCAGTACTTC. Based on the CDR3 plus reference TRBV28 and TRBJ2-5, the full variable domain is DVKVTQSSRYLVKRTGEKVFLECVQDMDHENMFWYRQDPGLGLRLIYFSYDVKMKEKGDIPEGYSVSREKKERFSLILESASTNQTSMYLCASSHPTFRTSGYQETQYFGPGTRLLVL.

This clone was found a few times. The gene calls are TRBV5-1 and TRBJ2-3; 7 bases line up with TRBD2. The J segment lost 6 bases and the V segment lost 4 bases, leaving 8 bases of the junction unmatched. This CDR3 is 14 amino acids long. CDR1 SGHRS and CDR2 YFSETQ come from the germline V gene. The CDR3 bases are TGCGCCAGCAGCGTCGGTGTCGGGGGGGATACGCAGTATTTT. Protein: CASSVGVGGDTQYF.

This clone was seen a handful of times. The V gene is TRBV29-1, the J gene TRBJ1-1; 7 nucleotides agree with TRBD1. Trimming took 3 bases from V and 0 from J; bases not matched to a gene: 10. Germline CDR1 is SQVTM and CDR2 is ANQGSEA. CDR3 size: 16 residues. The CDR3 loop reads CSVEDGGTALNTEAFF. The CDR3 DNA sequence: TGCAGCGTTGAGGACGGCGGGACAGCCCTGAACACTGAAGCTTTCTTT.

The sample holds a few counts of this clone. The chain couples TRBV28 to TRBJ2-7, with TRBD2 matching over 8 bases. The CDR3 sequence is 13 residues long. Germline CDR1 MDHEN, CDR2 SYDVKM. The J segment lost 4 bases and the V segment lost 6 bases, leaving 5 bases of the junction unmatched. This CDR3 reads CASRDPGGYEQYF. The CDR3 DNA is TGTGCCAGCAGGGACCCGGGGGGGTACGAGCAGTACTTC. Combining the CDR3 with reference TRBV28 and TRBJ2-7 gives the whole variable domain DVKVTQSSRYLVKRTGEKVFLECVQDMDHENMFWYRQDPGLGLRLIYFSYDVKMKEKGDIPEGYSVSREKKERFSLILESASTNQTSMYLCASRDPGGYEQYFGPGTRLTVT.

This clone has at least ten counts. This chain joins TRBV30 and TRBJ2-7, with no clear D. V lost 0 bases to trimming and J lost 3 bases, with 9 bases between them. Germline loops: CDR1 GTSNPN, CDR2 SVGIG (reference sequence). The CDR3 has 13 amino acids. CDR3 nucleotide sequence: TGTGCCTGGAGTGTACACCCGAACTACGAGCAGTACTTC. It is translated as CAWSVHPNYEQYF.

The chain has TRBV30 and TRBJ2-1; D is possibly TRBD1 (5 bases). The CDR3 loop spans 13 amino acids. Germline CDR1 is GTSNPN and CDR2 is SVGIG (reference sequence). Trimming pared 3 bases from V and 9 bases from J, leaving 15 bases between. The CDR3 DNA reads TGTGCCTGGAGGGCTGCAGGGTGGAGTGAGCAGTTCTTC. Amino acids: CAWRAAGWSEQFF.

This chain's CDR3 is CASIWDREAFF. The CDR3 nucleotides read TGTGCCAGTATTTGGGACAGAGAAGCTTTCTTT. The chain links TRBV19 to TRBJ1-1; TRBD1 aligns across 7 bases. The germline CDR1 and CDR2 sequences are LNHDA and SQIVND (reference sequence). After removal of 7 bases from V and 8 bases from J, the junction contained 4 bases not matched to a gene. The CDR3 consists of 11 residues.

This clone was counted only a few times. The J gene is TRBJ2-2, the V gene TRBV19; 8 nucleotides agree with TRBD2. Germline-derived CDR1 and CDR2 are LNHDA and SQIVND (reference sequence). After removal of 5 bases from V and 0 bases from J, the junction contained 2 bases not matched to a gene. The CDR3 length is 15 residues. The CDR3 loop reads CASSPGLANTGELFF. The CDR3 DNA reads TGTGCCAGTAGTCCGGGACTAGCGAACACCGGGGAGCTGTTTTTT. Together with reference TRBV19 and TRBJ2-2, the CDR3 gives the full variable domain: DGGITQSPKYLFRKEGQNVTLSCEQNLNHDAMYWYRQDPGQGLRLIYYSQIVNDFQKGDIAEGYSVSREKKESFPLTVTSAQKNPTAFYLCASSPGLANTGELFFGEGSRLTVL.

The chain combines TRBV29-1 with TRBJ2-3; D possibly corresponds to TRBD2 (7 bases). The CDR3 length is 16 residues. Looked up from germline, CDR1 is SQVTM and CDR2 is ANQGSEA. With 7 bases removed from V and 4 bases from J, the gap between germline ends came to 24 bases. The CDR3 loop reads CSAGTGNSGLADTQYF. The CDR3 coding sequence is TGCAGCGCAGGTACAGGGAATAGCGGGCTGGCAGATACGCAGTATTTT.

The rearrangement links TRBV9 to TRBJ2-2; D might be TRBD2 (5 bases). The CDR3 totals 14 residues. Germline values: CDR1 SGDLS, CDR2 YYNGEE. Trimming took 4 bases from V and 9 from J, leaving 16 bases between them. This CDR3 is CASSIPPSGRELFF. The CDR3 DNA follows: TGTGCCAGCAGCATTCCGCCCTCGGGGAGGGAGCTGTTTTTT.

The genes are TRBV6-6 and TRBJ2-7; D is ambiguous. V lost 5 bases to trimming and J lost 6 bases, with 8 bases between them. The CDR3 runs 11 residues. CDR1 is MNHNY, CDR2 SVGAGI, per germline (reference sequence). CDR3: CASSPRAEQYF. As DNA, the CDR3 is TGTGCCAGCAGTCCGCGCGCCGAGCAGTACTTC.